This T cell receptor (beta chain) was identified in a study of blood T cell repertoires in COVID-19. The CDR3 is 18 residues long. Germline CDR1 reads MDHEN; CDR2 reads SYDVKM. Losses at the gene ends were 1 base for V and 7 bases for J; bases not matched to a gene: 11. How the authors handled the data: From reference gene primer amplification, estimates of nucleated cell counts were derived. Assay: immunoSEQ multiplex PCR; the TCRdb copy retains only in-frame clones and omits some. V and J calls and clone size are given by that table; D and trimming were obtained from the DNA. The sample lists 150,000 to 200,000 clones, around 90% occurring once.

The receptor's source is a human donor in a cohort sampled during active COVID-19. The chain is built from TRBV28 and TRBJ2-1, with 12 bases matching TRBD1. The specimen was peripheral blood. The CDR3 loop is CASSLFPVGDRGLNEQFF. CDR3 sequence (DNA): TGTGCCAGCAGTTTATTCCCGGTAGGGGACAGGGGGCTTAATGAGCAGTTCTTC.